Each of the 8 T cell receptor beta chains below was sequenced from the same sample in a study of Ad26.COV2.S vaccination and SARS-CoV-2 variants. As to treatment: around 19 received Ad26.COV2.S at low or high dose, single or two shots; 5 received placebo; per-sample allocation not given. Repertoires come from day 63 after the first vaccine or placebo injection. The repertoire was sequenced with immunoSEQ multiplex PCR; TCRdb's copy has only in-frame clones and lacks some. Here the sample spans 380,000 or so clones, 88% being singletons. The specimen comprised peripheral blood, sampled in a trial of Ad26.COV2.S vaccine versus placebo. The receptors derive from a person between 18 and 65 years old who received the Ad26.COV2.S COVID-19 vaccine or a placebo.

CDR3 amino acids: CASSKDIGRTGFYEQYF. CDR3 in DNA: TGTGCCAGCAGCAAAGACATTGGGAGGACAGGCTTCTACGAGCAGTACTTC. The chain is built from TRBV21-1 and TRBJ2-7; no check of the table's D call, TRBD1, against the DNA was made. TRBV21-1 is an annotated pseudogene. The CDR3 runs to 17 residues.

The chain carries TRBV27 and TRBJ2-3; 11 bases match TRBD2. Per germline, CDR1 MNHEY and CDR2 SMNVEV (reference sequence). The V segment lost 7 bases and the J segment 6 bases; nucleotides outside the gene matches: 6. The CDR3 has 14 residues. CDR3 in amino acids: CASTVAGGSDTQYF. CDR3 nucleotide sequence: TGTGCCAGCACCGTAGCGGGAGGGTCCGATACGCAGTATTTT.

The chain uses TRBV18 and TRBJ1-4, with a tentative D call TRBD1 (5 bases). CDR1 and CDR2 (germline): KGHSH, LQKENI. This CDR3 contains 15 residues. V lost 2 bases and J 10 bases, leaving 17 bases between the germline ends. CDR3 DNA: TGTGCCAGCTCACCAGTCGGGACCCAAGATGGAAAACTGTTTTTT. Its translation is CASSPVGTQDGKLFF.

This chain uses TRBV6-5 with TRBJ2-7; 8 nucleotides line up with TRBD1. The germline gives CDR1 MNHEY, CDR2 SVGAGI. The V and J ends lost 6 bases and 6 bases, in that order; junction bases with no gene match: 10. This CDR3 contains 14 residues. The CDR3 nucleotides read TGTGCCAGCAGCGCCTCGGACAGGGCGGGCGAGCAGTACTTC. Translated, it gives CASSASDRAGEQYF.

CDR3 region: CASSFIIALGQGNYGYTF. The CDR3 DNA sequence: TGTGCCAGCAGTTTCATTATAGCCCTCGGACAGGGTAACTATGGCTACACCTTC. This rearrangement joins TRBV27 to TRBJ1-2, with TRBD1 identical over 8 bases. This CDR3 has 18 residues. Per the germline V gene, CDR1 is MNHEY and CDR2 is SMNVEV (reference sequence). V was clipped by 3 bases and J by 1 base; unmatched bases: 13.

The chain is built from TRBV30 and TRBJ1-2; unclear D gene. Germline V gene data show CDR1 as GTSNPN and CDR2 as SVGIG (reference sequence). The CDR3 contains 16 residues. V dropped 3 bases and J dropped 6 bases, with 23 bases sitting between them. The CDR3 region is CAWSSPPPGPHHGYTF. DNA for the CDR3: TGTGCCTGGAGCTCCCCACCCCCAGGACCCCACCATGGCTACACCTTC.

This clone occurred once. The chain has TRBV7-9 and TRBJ1-6; 9 bases align to TRBD1. V was pared by 1 base and J by 5 bases, with 6 bases of the junction left unmatched. The CDR3 runs to 17 residues. CDR1 is SEHNR and CDR2 is FQNEAQ in the germline V gene (reference sequence). The CDR3: CASSLGTGVGDNSPLHF. In DNA form, the CDR3 reads TGTGCCAGCAGCTTAGGGACAGGGGTAGGAGATAATTCACCCCTCCACTTT.

The rearrangement joins TRBV7-9 to TRBJ2-3, with 8 bases fitting TRBD2. Trimming took 5 bases from V and 3 from J; bases not matched to a gene: 7. The CDR3 is 15 residues long. Germline lookup yields CDR1 SEHNR and CDR2 FQNEAQ (reference sequence). In DNA, the CDR3 is TGTGCCAGCAGCCCCGGGGGGGTTGGTACAGATACGCAGTATTTT. Its protein is CASSPGGVGTDTQYF.